Listed below are T cell receptor beta chains from one sample, sequenced in a study of metastatic and nonmetastatic thyroid tumors. TCRdb called clones again from the PCR reads with MiXCR. The repertoire holds 15,000 to 20,000 clones, with around 23% as singletons. The sequenced material came from adjacent normal tissue. The receptors derive from a female donor with papillary thyroid cancer or a benign thyroid nodule (not recorded which). Some clones in this sample may be carry-over from other donors' samples. The CDR3 runs from the conserved cysteine through the conserved F or W. D genes are given only for firm matches. Size is omitted from some rows. Given values are once, few, many or a class for expanded clones.

D	V	size	J	CDR3	DNA
NA	TRBV7-2	few	TRBJ1-5	CASSPYNQPQHF	TGTGCCAGCAGCCCTTACAATCAGCCCCAGCATTTT
NA	TRBV11-3	NA	TRBJ1-1	CASMGNTEAFF	TGTGCCAGCATGGGGAACACTGAAGCTTTCTTT
TRBD2	TRBV20-1	NA	TRBJ2-7	CSARDPPGLAGVGYEQYF	TGCAGTGCTAGAGATCCACCGGGACTAGCGGGAGTCGGTTACGAGCAGTACTTC
NA	TRBV5-1	NA	TRBJ2-3	CASSSTGTTDTQYF	TGCGCCAGCAGCTCAACAGGGACGACGGATACGCAGTATTTT
TRBD1	TRBV20-1	NA	TRBJ2-2	CSASKGQANTGELFF	TGCAGTGCCAGCAAGGGACAGGCGAACACCGGGGAGCTGTTTTTT
NA	TRBV5-5	NA	TRBJ2-7	CASRSEGAGFYEQYF	TGTGCCAGCAGATCGGAGGGGGCAGGGTTCTACGAGCAGTACTTC
TRBD1	TRBV30	few	TRBJ2-7	CAWTRTGASYEQYF	TGTGCCTGGACTAGGACAGGGGCCTCCTACGAGCAGTACTTC
NA	TRBV27	few	TRBJ2-7	CASSRARVTYEQYF	TGTGCCAGCTCCAGGGCGAGGGTTACCTACGAGCAGTACTTC
NA	TRBV15	NA	TRBJ2-1	CATERSSYNEQFF	TGTGCCACCGAGCGGAGCTCCTACAATGAGCAGTTCTTC
TRBD1	TRBV28	many	TRBJ1-2	CASSPGQGMFYGYTF	TGTGCCAGCAGTCCCGGACAGGGGATGTTCTATGGCTACACCTTC
TRBD1	TRBV11-3	NA	TRBJ2-1	CAHRDRGFNEQFF	TGTGCCCACCGGGACAGGGGATTCAATGAGCAGTTCTTC
TRBD1	TRBV9	NA	TRBJ2-7	CASSGQGAYEQYF	TGTGCCAGCAGCGGACAGGGGGCCTACGAGCAGTACTTC
NA	TRBV14	few	TRBJ2-1	CASSQGSGTNPDNEQFF	TGTGCCAGCAGCCAAGGCTCCGGGACCAACCCTGACAATGAGCAGTTCTTC
NA	TRBV28	NA	TRBJ1-2	CASMPTSDYGYTF	TGTGCCAGCATGCCTACATCGGACTATGGCTACACCTTC
NA	TRBV4-1	few	TRBJ2-7	CASSHSNRGGAYEQYF	TGCGCCAGCAGCCACTCAAACAGGGGAGGGGCCTACGAGCAGTACTTC
NA	TRBV19	many	TRBJ1-1	CASSMNTGGTEAFF	TGTGCCAGTAGTATGAACACGGGTGGCACTGAAGCTTTCTTT
TRBD2	TRBV20-1	NA	TRBJ2-2	CSARPASGSRGELFF	TGCAGTGCTAGACCCGCTAGCGGGAGTAGGGGGGAGCTGTTTTTT
TRBD1	TRBV7-2	NA	TRBJ1-1	CASSFRAGTGDAFF	TGTGCCAGCAGCTTTCGGGCCGGGACAGGGGATGCTTTCTTT
TRBD2	TRBV28	few	TRBJ2-3	CASRWGRGTDTQYF	TGTGCCAGCAGATGGGGGAGGGGTACAGATACGCAGTATTTT
NA	TRBV29-1	many	TRBJ2-7	CSYRVGYEQYF	TGCAGCTATAGAGTAGGGTACGAGCAGTACTTC
NA	TRBV12-3/TRBV12-4	few	TRBJ2-7	CASSWNRVDEQYF	TGTGCCAGCAGTTGGAATAGGGTGGACGAGCAGTACTTC
TRBD1	TRBV10-3	large	TRBJ1-5	CAIGTGDSNQPQHF	TGTGCCATCGGGACAGGGGATAGCAATCAGCCCCAGCATTTT